This T cell receptor (beta chain) was captured in a study of blood T cell repertoires in COVID-19. At the level of the study: Samples representing acute and convalescent COVID-19 were sourced from the United States, Italy and Spain. PBMCs, B-cell-depleted T cells, or T cells provided the cDNA or gDNA that made up the material.

How the authors handled the data: Amplifying reference gene primers gave estimates of nucleated cell counts. Sequencing was performed with immunoSEQ multiplex PCR; in TCRdb, only in-frame clones are kept and a portion is missing. The D gene and trimming were derived from the DNA, and the V and J assignments and clone size from that table. The data contain some 240,000 clones, over 70% of them singletons. The junction had 4 bases not matched to a gene; V was cut back by 4 bases and J by 3 bases. Looked up from germline, CDR1 is KGHSH and CDR2 is LQKENI. The CDR3 totals 15 residues. The specimen was peripheral blood. The origin of this receptor is a woman in her 70s with acute or convalescent COVID-19. V gene TRBV18 combines with J gene TRBJ1-2, with TRBD1 matching over 11 bases. The CDR3 here is CASSLGQGADYGYTF. CDR3 coding DNA: TGTGCCAGCTCACTTGGACAGGGGGCGGACTATGGCTACACCTTC.